This entry is about one T cell receptor (beta chain). One end of the junction does not line up with germline, which may come from a read error. The CDR3 runs 15 residues. CDR1 and CDR2 (germline): SSHAT, FNYEAQ (reference sequence). These data belong to a study of shared clonotypes between healthy human individuals. Deep was the level at which the assay was run. The authors split each subset's genomic DNA evenly across several immunoSEQ plates. The repertoire was sequenced with immunoSEQ multiplex PCR; TCRdb's copy has only in-frame clones and lacks some. This table holds around 510,000 clones, roughly four fifths found once.

This TCR was sampled from a woman between 40 and 50 years old in good health. Some clones in this sample may be carry-over from other donors' samples. Input material: PBMCs. This chain uses TRBV7-7 with TRBJ2-5, with 8 bases lining up with TRBD2. CDR3 loop: CASSRRAGVIETQYF. In nucleotides, the CDR3 is TGTGCTAGCAGCCGCCGAGCGGGAGTGATAGAGACCCAGTACTTC.